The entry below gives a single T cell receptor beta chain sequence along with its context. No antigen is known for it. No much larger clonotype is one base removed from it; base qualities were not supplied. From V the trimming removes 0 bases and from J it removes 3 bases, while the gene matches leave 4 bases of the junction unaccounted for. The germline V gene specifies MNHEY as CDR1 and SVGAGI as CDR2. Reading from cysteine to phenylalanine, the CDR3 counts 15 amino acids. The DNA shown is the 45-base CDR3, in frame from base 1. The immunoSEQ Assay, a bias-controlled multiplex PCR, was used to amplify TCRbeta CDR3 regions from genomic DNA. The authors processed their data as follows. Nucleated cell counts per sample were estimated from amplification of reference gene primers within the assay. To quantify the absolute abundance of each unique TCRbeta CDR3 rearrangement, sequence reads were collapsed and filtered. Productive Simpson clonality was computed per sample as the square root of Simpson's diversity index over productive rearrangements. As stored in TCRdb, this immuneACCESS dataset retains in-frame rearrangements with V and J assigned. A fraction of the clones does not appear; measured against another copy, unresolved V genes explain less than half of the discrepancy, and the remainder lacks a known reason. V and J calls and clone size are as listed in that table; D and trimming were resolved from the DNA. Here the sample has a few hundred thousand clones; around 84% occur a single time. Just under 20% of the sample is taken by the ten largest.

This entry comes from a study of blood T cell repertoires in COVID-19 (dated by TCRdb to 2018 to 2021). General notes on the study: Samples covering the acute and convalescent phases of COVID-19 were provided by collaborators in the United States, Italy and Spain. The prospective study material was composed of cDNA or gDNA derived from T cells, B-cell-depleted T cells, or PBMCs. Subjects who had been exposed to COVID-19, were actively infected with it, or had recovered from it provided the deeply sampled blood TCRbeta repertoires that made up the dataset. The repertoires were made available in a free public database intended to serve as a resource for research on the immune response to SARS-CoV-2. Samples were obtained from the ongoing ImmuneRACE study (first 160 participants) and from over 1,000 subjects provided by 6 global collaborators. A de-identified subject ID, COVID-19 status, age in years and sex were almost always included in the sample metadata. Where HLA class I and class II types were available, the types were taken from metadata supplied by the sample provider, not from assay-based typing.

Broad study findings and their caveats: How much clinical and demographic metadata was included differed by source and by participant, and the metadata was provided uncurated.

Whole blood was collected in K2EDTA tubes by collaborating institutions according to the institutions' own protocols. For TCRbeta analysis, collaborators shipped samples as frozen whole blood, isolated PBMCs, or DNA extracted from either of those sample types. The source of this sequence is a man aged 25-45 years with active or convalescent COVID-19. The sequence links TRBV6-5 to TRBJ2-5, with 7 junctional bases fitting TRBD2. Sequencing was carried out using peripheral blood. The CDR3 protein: CASSYSPTSEETQYF. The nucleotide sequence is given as TGTGCCAGCAGTTACTCTCCTACTAGCGAAGAGACCCAGTACTTC.